This T cell receptor beta chain derives from a study of control samples from healthy donors and cancer patients. Here immunoSEQ multiplex PCR was the method, and the copy in TCRdb shows in-frame clones only, minus some. The sample has 80,000 to 100,000 clones, around nine tenths seen once. Trimming stripped 2 bases from V and 3 bases from J, with 29 bases between. Germline values: CDR1 MNHEY, CDR2 SVGEGT. There are 20 residues in the CDR3. The TCR comes from a man aged 25-45 years in good health. Specimen: blood. The rearrangement links TRBV6-2 or TRBV6-3 to TRBJ2-7; D not certain. The CDR3 DNA is TGTGCCAGCAGTTACCCCAGCAAGGACCCCGGCCGGAAAATAATCTACGAGCAGTACTTC. Translation gives CASSYPSKDPGRKIIYEQYF.